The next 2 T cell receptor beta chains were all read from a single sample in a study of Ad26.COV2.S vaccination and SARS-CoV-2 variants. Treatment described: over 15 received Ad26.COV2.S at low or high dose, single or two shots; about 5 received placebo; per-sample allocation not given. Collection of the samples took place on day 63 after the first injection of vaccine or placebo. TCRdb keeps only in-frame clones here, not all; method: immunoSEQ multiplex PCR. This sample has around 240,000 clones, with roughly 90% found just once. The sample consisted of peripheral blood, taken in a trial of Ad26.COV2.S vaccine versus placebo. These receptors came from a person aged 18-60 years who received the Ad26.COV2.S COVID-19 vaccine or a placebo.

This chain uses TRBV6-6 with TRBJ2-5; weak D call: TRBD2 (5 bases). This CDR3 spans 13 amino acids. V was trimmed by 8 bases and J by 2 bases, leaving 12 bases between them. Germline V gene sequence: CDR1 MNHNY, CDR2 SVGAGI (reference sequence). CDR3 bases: TGTGCCAGCTCCCTCGGGAATCAAGAGACCCAGTACTTC. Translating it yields CASSLGNQETQYF.

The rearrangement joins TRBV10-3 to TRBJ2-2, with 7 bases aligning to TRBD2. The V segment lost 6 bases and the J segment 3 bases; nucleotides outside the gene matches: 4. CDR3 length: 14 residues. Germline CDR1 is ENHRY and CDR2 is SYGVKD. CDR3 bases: TGTGCCATCAGACTAAGCGGGGACACCGGGGAGCTGTTTTTT. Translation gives CAIRLSGDTGELFF.